A selection of T cell receptor beta chains follows, all from one sample in a study of T cells in Graves' hyperthyroidism and ophthalmopathy. One entry per CDR3 protein results from TCRdb running MiXCR on the multiplex PCR reads. The top ten clones hold less than 65% of a sample with a few hundred thousand distinct CDR3 sequences, around a sixth of them seen once. Sequences were obtained from blood. These TCRs come from a woman in her forties or fifties with Graves' hyperthyroidism. The conserved cysteine and the conserved F or W are not part of the CDR3 here. Fields, in order: V gene, J gene, CDR3 protein.

TRBV27	TRBJ1-4	ASTPTDRARLGNEKLF
TRBV5-1	TRBJ2-5	ASSLGQGKIAVPRETQY
TRBV3-1	TRBJ2-1	ASSQEHSGRSYNEQF
TRBV2	TRBJ1-2	ARPEKDQNYGYT
TRBV20-1	TRBJ2-5	SASVGETQY
TRBV6-1	TRBJ2-2	ASSRRQGNTGELF
TRBV5-6	TRBJ2-5	ASSLSQGAETQY
TRBV24-1	TRBJ2-1	ATSDFKAGEDNEQF
TRBV4-1	TRBJ2-5	ASSHRGLGEETQY
TRBV27	TRBJ2-3	ASSTAPGGADTQY
TRBV12-3/TRBV12-4	TRBJ1-5	ASSPGQGLNQPQH
TRBV6-1	TRBJ1-5	ASSSGRENFSNQPQH
TRBV5-4	TRBJ2-2	ASSMREAGTGELF
TRBV12-3/TRBV12-4	TRBJ1-4	ASSSGQGWEKLF
TRBV30	TRBJ2-7	TWGKHSSYEQY
TRBV28	TRBJ2-1	ASRTGTAQTDEQF
TRBV6-5	TRBJ2-1	ASRPSGADNEQF
TRBV6-1	TRBJ1-1	ASSSRQAGDTEAF
TRBV18	TRBJ2-3	ASSPTSGYTDTQY
TRBV19	TRBJ2-2	ASSLFWLEDTGELF